These 25 T cell receptor beta chains share one sample of origin, sequenced in a study of cytomegalovirus exposure and HLA in healthy donors. The PCR contained 60 Vbeta and 13 Jbeta primers. Assay: immunoSEQ multiplex PCR; the TCRdb copy retains only in-frame clones and omits some. The data show fewer than 200,000 clones, approximately 81% seen once. The specimen sequenced was PBMCs. These TCRs come from a male donor in good health and CMV-seronegative.

The CDR3 sequence: CASSDPPGATLGYTF. Here the CDR3 DNA reads TGTGCCAGCAGCGACCCCCCCGGAGCGACTCTTGGCTACACCTTC. The gene calls are TRBV7-2 and TRBJ1-2; D uncertain. Trimming pared 5 bases from V and 7 bases from J, leaving 20 bases between. The CDR3 length is 15 residues. In germline, CDR1 is SGHTA, CDR2 FQGNSA.

The chain recombines TRBV5-1 with TRBJ1-1; D is undetermined. Trimming removed 1 base from V and 1 base from J, with 8 bases in between. The CDR3 is 14 residues long. Germline V gives CDR1 SGHRS, CDR2 YFSETQ. This CDR3 reads CASSLQPGNTEAFF. The CDR3 nucleotides are TGCGCCAGCAGCTTGCAGCCGGGGAACACTGAAGCTTTCTTT.

This chain connects TRBV4-2 to TRBJ1-4, with D hard to call. This CDR3 comprises 14 residues. Trimming pared 0 bases from V and 7 bases from J, leaving 9 bases between. The V gene's germline CDR1 is LGHNA and CDR2 YNFKEQ. CDR3 amino acids: CASSQDGVGEKLFF. CDR3 nucleotides: TGTGCCAGCAGCCAAGACGGGGTGGGTGAAAAACTGTTTTTT.

The sample holds a few counts of this clone. V gene TRBV4-1 combines with J gene TRBJ2-3, with 7 positions matching TRBD1. CDR1 is MGHRA, CDR2 YSYEKL, per germline. V shed 3 bases, J shed 2 bases, and the junction held 5 bases outside the gene matches. The CDR3 has 15 amino acids. The CDR3 DNA sequence: TGCGCCAGCAGCCAGCCAACAGGGGTCACAGATACGCAGTATTTT. The encoded protein is CASSQPTGVTDTQYF.

V is TRBV6-1 and J is TRBJ2-3; TRBD1 might be the D (6 bases). From germline, CDR1 is MNHNS and CDR2 SASEGT. Deletions cut 6 bases from V and 2 bases from J, with 12 bases between. This CDR3 spans 14 amino acids. CDR3 amino acids: CASRNRGYTDTQYF. The CDR3 DNA reads TGTGCCAGCAGAAATAGGGGGTACACAGATACGCAGTATTTT.

The gene calls are TRBV25-1 and TRBJ1-2; TRBD1 is a possible D gene (6 bases). V shed 7 bases and J shed 6 bases, with 18 bases lying between them. CDR1 MGHDK and CDR2 SYGVNS come from the germline V gene. The CDR3 has 14 amino acids. CDR3 residues: CASKNSDRNDGYTF. CDR3 DNA sequence: TGTGCCAGCAAAAACTCTGACAGGAATGATGGCTACACCTTC.

This clone was observed a handful of times. This chain uses TRBV6-1 with TRBJ2-7, with D unclear. CDR3 length equals 14 residues. Per germline, CDR1 MNHNS and CDR2 SASEGT. V was trimmed by 7 bases and J by 0 bases, leaving 13 bases between them. The CDR3: CASTPEFRSYEQYF. The DNA for the CDR3 is TGTGCCAGCACCCCTGAGTTCCGCTCCTACGAGCAGTACTTC.

The chain carries TRBV6-1 and TRBJ2-5; possibly TRBD1 for D (6 bases). CDR3 length equals 14 residues. Trimming stripped 7 bases from V and 1 base from J, with 13 bases between. Germline loops: CDR1 MNHNS, CDR2 SASEGT. In DNA, the CDR3 is TGTGCCAGCACCAGAGGACAGACCCAAGAGACCCAGTACTTC. Translation gives CASTRGQTQETQYF.

This clone was counted a few times. Germline and junction disagree at one end, which may indicate a read error. The gene calls are TRBV7-9 and TRBJ2-2, with 7 bases lining up with TRBD1. This CDR3 is 16 amino acids long. Germline V gene sequence: CDR1 SEHNR, CDR2 FQNEAQ (reference sequence). The CDR3 DNA sequence: TGTTCCAGCAGATCAGACAGGGCGTTCGGCACCGGGGAGCTGTTTTTT. Protein product: CSSRSDRAFGTGELFF.

This sequence joins TRBV5-8 and TRBJ1-1; TRBD1 matches at 9 bases. Germline CDR1 is SGHTS and CDR2 is YDEGEE. The CDR3 runs to 15 residues. Germline trimming cut 0 bases from V and 4 bases from J; bases unmatched to any gene: 4. The CDR3 DNA sequence: TGTGCCAGCAGCTTGGACAGGGGGCGGTTCACTGAAGCTTTCTTT. This gives the protein CASSLDRGRFTEAFF. The whole variable domain, filled in from reference TRBV5-8 and TRBJ1-1, reads EAGVTQSPTHLIKTRGQQATLRCSPISGHTSVYWYQQALGLGLQFLLWYDEGEERNRGNFPPRFSGRQFPNYSSELNVNALELEDSALYLCASSLDRGRFTEAFFGQGTRLTVV.

J is TRBJ2-7 and V is TRBV9; perhaps TRBD1 as D (5 bases). Germline-derived CDR1 and CDR2 are SGDLS and YYNGEE. This CDR3 is built from 14 residues. V shed 4 bases and J shed 4 bases, with 15 bases lying between them. This CDR3 is CASSPHVRVYEQYF. The CDR3 nucleotides are TGTGCCAGCAGCCCCCATGTCAGGGTTTACGAGCAGTACTTC.

The rearrangement uses TRBV6-5 and TRBJ2-5; possibly TRBD2 for D (6 bases). Germline values: CDR1 MNHEY, CDR2 SVGAGI. Trimming stripped 7 bases from V and 2 bases from J, with 17 bases between. The CDR3 loop spans 15 amino acids. As DNA, the CDR3 is TGTGCCAGCACCAAACGGGGGTCACTACAAGAGACCCAGTACTTC. Protein: CASTKRGSLQETQYF.

This clone was seen a handful of times. The chain uses TRBV13 and TRBJ2-7; 7 nucleotides line up with TRBD2. The germline V gene has CDR1 PRHDT and CDR2 FYEKMQ (reference sequence). CDR3 size: 15 residues. V shed 0 bases and J 3 bases; nucleotides not matched to a gene: 5. In DNA, the CDR3 is TGTGCCAGCAGCTTAGGGGGGGAGGGCCACTACGAGCAGTACTTC. It translates to CASSLGGEGHYEQYF.

V is TRBV7-8 and J is TRBJ1-2; a weak D match, TRBD1 (6 bases). Germline V gene lookup returns CDR1 SGHVS and CDR2 FQNEAQ. Trimming pared 10 bases from V and 8 bases from J, leaving 20 bases between. This CDR3 is 13 amino acids long. The CDR3 loop reads CATATNRVEGYTF. The CDR3 DNA follows: TGTGCCACAGCAACCAACAGGGTCGAAGGCTACACCTTC.

The chain combines TRBV12-5 with TRBJ2-1; 9 nucleotides agree with TRBD2. The ends lost 6 bases at V and 4 bases at J; junction bases unmatched: 7. CDR3 length: 15 amino acids. CDR1 LGHNT and CDR2 FRNRAP come from the germline V gene. CDR3 DNA: TGTGCTAGTGGCCCTCAGCGGGGGGTATACAATGAGCAGTTCTTC. The encoded protein is CASGPQRGVYNEQFF. Together with reference TRBV12-5 and TRBJ2-1, the CDR3 gives the full variable domain: DARVTQTPRHKVTEMGQEVTMRCQPILGHNTVFWYRQTMMQGLELLAYFRNRAPLDDSGMPKDRFSAEMPDATLATLKIQPSEPRDSAVYFCASGPQRGVYNEQFFGPGTRLTVL.

The chain is built from TRBV6-1 and TRBJ2-7, with TRBD1 identical over 11 bases. V was pared by 7 bases and J by 3 bases, with 8 bases of the junction left unmatched. The germline V gene has CDR1 MNHNS and CDR2 SASEGT. This CDR3 contains 15 residues. This CDR3 is CASNRGGTGGYEQYF. The DNA for the CDR3 is TGTGCCAGCAATAGAGGCGGGACAGGGGGCTACGAGCAGTACTTC.

The table lists this clone with a count of one. The rearrangement links TRBV27 to TRBJ2-3; 7 nucleotides agree with TRBD2. This CDR3 region has 17 residues. From germline, CDR1 is MNHEY and CDR2 SMNVEV (reference sequence). Germline trimming cut 5 bases from V and 0 bases from J; bases unmatched to any gene: 11. CDR3 region: CASSIPFGLGSTDTQYF. CDR3 nucleotide sequence: TGTGCCAGCAGTATCCCATTCGGACTAGGAAGCACAGATACGCAGTATTTT.

This chain uses TRBV5-1 with TRBJ2-3; maybe TRBD2 (6 bases). Germline assignment: CDR1 SGHRS and CDR2 YFSETQ. V lost 3 bases and J 3 bases, leaving 23 bases between the germline ends. The CDR3 spans 18 residues. The CDR3 nucleotides are TGCGCCAGCAGCTACCTAAAGGGTCCGGGAGTGGTGACAGATACGCAGTATTTT. This codes for CASSYLKGPGVVTDTQYF.

The chain is built from TRBV5-1 and TRBJ2-3, with 7 bases fitting TRBD2. From germline, CDR1 is SGHRS and CDR2 YFSETQ. V was pared by 4 bases and J by 2 bases, with 16 bases of the junction left unmatched. The CDR3 runs to 18 residues. As DNA, the CDR3 is TGCGCCAGCAGCCGTCGGGGAGGGCTAGCGGACTTCACAGATACGCAGTATTTT. Encoded protein: CASSRRGGLADFTDTQYF.

The V call is TRBV5-6, the J call TRBJ1-1; D call uncertain. CDR1 and CDR2 (germline): SGHDT, YYEEEE. The V gene lost 2 bases and the J gene lost 4 bases, with 9 bases spanning the gap. The CDR3 consists of 13 residues. The CDR3 loop is CASSFNRRTEAFF. CDR3 DNA sequence: TGTGCCAGCAGCTTTAATCGTCGCACTGAAGCTTTCTTT.

The chain couples TRBV28 to TRBJ1-1; a weak D match, TRBD1 (5 bases). This CDR3 spans 16 amino acids. Germline V lookup: CDR1 MDHEN, CDR2 SYDVKM. Trimming cost V 3 bases and J 3 bases, with 17 bases left between them. CDR3 residues: CASSLDQLGTDTEAFF. DNA for the CDR3: TGTGCCAGCAGTTTGGACCAACTTGGGACTGACACTGAAGCTTTCTTT.

The CDR3 protein is CASSPRDGGNTIYF. The CDR3 DNA reads TGTGCCAGCTCACCGCGGGACGGTGGAAACACCATATATTTT. This rearrangement joins TRBV18 to TRBJ1-3; D may be TRBD1 (5 bases). The CDR3 runs to 14 residues. The V gene's germline CDR1 is KGHSH and CDR2 LQKENI. V was pared by 3 bases and J by 3 bases, with 9 bases between.

The chain has TRBV5-4 and TRBJ2-3, with 12 bases matching TRBD1. V lost 4 bases, J lost 1 base, and 7 bases stayed unmatched. This CDR3 contains 17 residues. The germline gives CDR1 SGHNT, CDR2 YYREEE (reference sequence). DNA for the CDR3: TGTGCCAGCAGCCCGGGACAGGGGGCTTATGGCACAGATACGCAGTATTTT. Residues: CASSPGQGAYGTDTQYF. Supplemented by reference TRBV5-4 and TRBJ2-3, the full variable domain reads ETGVTQSPTHLIKTRGQQVTLRCSSQSGHNTVSWYQQALGQGPQFIFQYYREEENGRGNFPPRFSGLQFPNYSSELNVNALELDDSALYLCASSPGQGAYGTDTQYFGPGTRLTVL.

V usage is TRBV4-3 and J usage is TRBJ2-5, with 10 bases identical to TRBD1. The J call is doubtful: the DNA matches TRBJ2-7 better. The CDR3 loop spans 14 amino acids. Germline lookup yields CDR1 LGHNA and CDR2 YSLEER. The CDR3, as DNA: TGCGCCAGCAGTCCCGGGACAGGGGCATACGAGCAGTACTTC. Amino acid sequence: CASSPGTGAYEQYF.

This chain connects TRBV2 to TRBJ1-2; 8 bases are shared with TRBD1. CDR3 length: 13 amino acids. V shed 4 bases and J 7 bases; nucleotides not matched to a gene: 5. The germline V gene has CDR1 SNHLY and CDR2 FYNNEI. CDR3 sequence (DNA): TGTGCCAGCAGTGGGGGGACAGGCTCTGGCTACACCTTC. Its protein is CASSGGTGSGYTF.